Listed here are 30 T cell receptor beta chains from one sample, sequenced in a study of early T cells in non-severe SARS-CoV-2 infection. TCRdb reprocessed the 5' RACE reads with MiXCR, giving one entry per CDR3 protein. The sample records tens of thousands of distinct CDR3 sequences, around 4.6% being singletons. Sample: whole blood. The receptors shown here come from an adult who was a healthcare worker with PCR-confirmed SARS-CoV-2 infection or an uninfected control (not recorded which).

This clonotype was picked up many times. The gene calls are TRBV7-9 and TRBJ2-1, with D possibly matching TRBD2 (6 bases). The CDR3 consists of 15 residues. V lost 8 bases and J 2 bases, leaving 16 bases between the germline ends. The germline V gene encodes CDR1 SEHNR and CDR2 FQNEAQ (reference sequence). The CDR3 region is CASPDPGRPYNEQFF. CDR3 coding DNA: TGTGCCAGCCCCGACCCCGGGAGACCCTACAATGAGCAGTTCTTC.

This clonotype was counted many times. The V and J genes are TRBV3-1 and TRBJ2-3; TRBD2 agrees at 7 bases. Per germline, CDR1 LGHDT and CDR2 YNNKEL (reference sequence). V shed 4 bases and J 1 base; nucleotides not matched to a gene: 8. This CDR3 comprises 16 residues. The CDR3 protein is CASSPAPGLRTDTQYF. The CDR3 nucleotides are TGTGCCAGCAGCCCCGCCCCGGGACTACGCACAGATACGCAGTATTTT.

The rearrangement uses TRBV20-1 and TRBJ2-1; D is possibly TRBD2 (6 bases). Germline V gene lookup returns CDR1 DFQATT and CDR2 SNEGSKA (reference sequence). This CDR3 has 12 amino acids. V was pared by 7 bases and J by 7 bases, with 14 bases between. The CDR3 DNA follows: TGCAGTGGGGGGAGGACGTTTAATGAGCAGTTCTTC. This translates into CSGGRTFNEQFF.

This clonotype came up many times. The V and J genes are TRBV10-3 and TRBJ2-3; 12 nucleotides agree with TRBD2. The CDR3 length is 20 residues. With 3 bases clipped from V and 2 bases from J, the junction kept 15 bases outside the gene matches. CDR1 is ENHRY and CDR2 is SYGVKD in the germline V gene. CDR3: CAISEPTSGSPTATTDTQYF. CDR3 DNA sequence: TGTGCCATCAGTGAACCGACTAGCGGGAGTCCCACTGCAACCACAGATACGCAGTATTTT.

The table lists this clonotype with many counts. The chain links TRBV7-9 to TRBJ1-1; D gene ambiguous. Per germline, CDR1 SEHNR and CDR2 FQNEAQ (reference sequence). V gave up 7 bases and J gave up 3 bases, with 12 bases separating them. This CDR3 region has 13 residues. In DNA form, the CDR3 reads TGTGCCAGCACCGACATGAGGGACACTGAAGCTTTCTTT. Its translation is CASTDMRDTEAFF.

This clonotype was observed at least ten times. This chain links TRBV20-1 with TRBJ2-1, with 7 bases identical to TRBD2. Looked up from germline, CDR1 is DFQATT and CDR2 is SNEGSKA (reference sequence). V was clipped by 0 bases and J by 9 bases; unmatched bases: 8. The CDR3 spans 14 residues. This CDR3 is CSARDLREFVEQFF. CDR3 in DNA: TGCAGTGCTAGAGATTTGCGGGAGTTCGTTGAGCAGTTCTTC.

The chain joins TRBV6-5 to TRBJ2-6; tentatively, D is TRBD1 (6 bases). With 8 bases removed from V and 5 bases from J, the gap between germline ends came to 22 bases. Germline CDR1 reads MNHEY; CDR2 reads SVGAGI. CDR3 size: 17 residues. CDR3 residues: CASSGWITGYRANVLTF. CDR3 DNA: TGTGCCAGCTCGGGATGGATTACAGGGTATCGGGCCAACGTCCTGACTTTC.

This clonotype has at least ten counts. CDR3 residues: CASSPGAGYGYTF. DNA for the CDR3: TGTGCCAGCAGTCCAGGGGCCGGCTATGGCTACACCTTC. V gene TRBV27 combines with J gene TRBJ1-2; D perhaps matches TRBD1 (6 bases). Trimming removed 5 bases at V and 4 bases at J, with 11 bases between. Germline assignment: CDR1 MNHEY and CDR2 SMNVEV (reference sequence). CDR3 length: 13 residues.

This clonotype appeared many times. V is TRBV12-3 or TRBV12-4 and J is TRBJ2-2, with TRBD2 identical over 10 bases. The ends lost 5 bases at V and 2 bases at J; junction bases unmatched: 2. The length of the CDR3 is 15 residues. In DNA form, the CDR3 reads TGTGCCAGCAGTCCTAGCGGGAGTAACACCGGGGAGCTGTTTTTT. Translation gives CASSPSGSNTGELFF.

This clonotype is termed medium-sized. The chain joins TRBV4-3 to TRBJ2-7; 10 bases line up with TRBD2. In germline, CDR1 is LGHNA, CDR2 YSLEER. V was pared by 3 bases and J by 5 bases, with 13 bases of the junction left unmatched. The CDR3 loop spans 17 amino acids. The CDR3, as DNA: TGCGCCAGCAGCCAGGGAGCTAGCGGGAGAATTGTAGACGAGCAGTACTTC. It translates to CASSQGASGRIVDEQYF.

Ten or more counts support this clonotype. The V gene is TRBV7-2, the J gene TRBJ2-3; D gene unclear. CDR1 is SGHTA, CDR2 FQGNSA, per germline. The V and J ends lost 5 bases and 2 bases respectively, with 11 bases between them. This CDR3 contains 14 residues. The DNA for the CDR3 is TGTGCCAGCAGCCGTACTACTTACACAGATACGCAGTATTTT. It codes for CASSRTTYTDTQYF.

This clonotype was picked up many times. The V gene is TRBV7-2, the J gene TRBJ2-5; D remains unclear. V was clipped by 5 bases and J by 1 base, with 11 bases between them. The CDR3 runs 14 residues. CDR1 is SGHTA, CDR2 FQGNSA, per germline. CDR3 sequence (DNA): TGTGCCAGCAGCACCGGACGGGTCCAAGAGACCCAGTACTTC. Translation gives CASSTGRVQETQYF.

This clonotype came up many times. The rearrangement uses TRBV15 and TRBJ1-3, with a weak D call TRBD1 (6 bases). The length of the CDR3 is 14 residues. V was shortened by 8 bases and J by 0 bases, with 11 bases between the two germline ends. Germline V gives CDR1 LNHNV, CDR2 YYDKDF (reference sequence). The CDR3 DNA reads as TGTGCCACCGGGGGGGGCCGCTCTGGAAACACCATATATTTT. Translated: CATGGGRSGNTIYF.

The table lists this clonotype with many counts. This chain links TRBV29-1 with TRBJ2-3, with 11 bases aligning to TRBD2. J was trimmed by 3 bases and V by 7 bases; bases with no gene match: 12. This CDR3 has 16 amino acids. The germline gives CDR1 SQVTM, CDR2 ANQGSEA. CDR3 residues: CSAGRASGRPTDTQYF. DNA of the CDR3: TGCAGCGCCGGGCGGGCTAGCGGGAGGCCGACAGATACGCAGTATTTT.

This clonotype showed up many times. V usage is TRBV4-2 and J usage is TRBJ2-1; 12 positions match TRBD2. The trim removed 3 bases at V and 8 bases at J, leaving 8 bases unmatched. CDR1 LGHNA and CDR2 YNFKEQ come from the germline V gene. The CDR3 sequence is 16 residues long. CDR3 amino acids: CASSQETSGRSDEQFF. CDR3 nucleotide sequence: TGTGCCAGCAGCCAGGAAACTAGCGGGAGGTCGGATGAGCAGTTCTTC.

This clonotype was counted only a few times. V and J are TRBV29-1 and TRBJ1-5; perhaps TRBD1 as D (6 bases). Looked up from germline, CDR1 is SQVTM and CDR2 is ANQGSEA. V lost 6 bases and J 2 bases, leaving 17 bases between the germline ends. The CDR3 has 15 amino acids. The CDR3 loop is CSVTTGLTGNQPQHF. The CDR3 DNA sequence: TGCAGCGTAACGACAGGCCTTACGGGCAATCAGCCCCAGCATTTT.

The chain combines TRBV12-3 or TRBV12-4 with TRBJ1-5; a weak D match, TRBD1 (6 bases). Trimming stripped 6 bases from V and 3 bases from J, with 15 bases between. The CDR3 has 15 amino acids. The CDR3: CASRSRGNVNQPQHF. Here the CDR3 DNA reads TGTGCCAGCAGAAGCAGGGGTAATGTCAATCAGCCCCAGCATTTT.

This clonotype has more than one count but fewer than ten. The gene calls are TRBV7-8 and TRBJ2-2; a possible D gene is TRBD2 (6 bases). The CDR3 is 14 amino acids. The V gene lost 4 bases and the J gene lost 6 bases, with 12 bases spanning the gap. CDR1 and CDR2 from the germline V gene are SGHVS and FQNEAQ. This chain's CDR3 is CASSSGGEAGELFF. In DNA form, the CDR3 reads TGTGCCAGCAGCTCCGGCGGGGAGGCCGGGGAGCTGTTTTTT.

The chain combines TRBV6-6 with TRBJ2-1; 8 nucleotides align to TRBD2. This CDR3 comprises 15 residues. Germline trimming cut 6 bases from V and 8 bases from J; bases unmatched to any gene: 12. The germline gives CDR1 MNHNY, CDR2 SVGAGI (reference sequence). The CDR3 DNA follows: TGTGCCAGCAGAAACAGGAGACTAGCGTTCGATGAGCAGTTCTTC. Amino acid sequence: CASRNRRLAFDEQFF.

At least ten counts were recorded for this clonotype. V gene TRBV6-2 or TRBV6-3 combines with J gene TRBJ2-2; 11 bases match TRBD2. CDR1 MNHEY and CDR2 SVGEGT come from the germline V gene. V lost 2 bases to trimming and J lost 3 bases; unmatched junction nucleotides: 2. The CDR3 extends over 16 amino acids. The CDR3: CASSYPLAGDTGELFF. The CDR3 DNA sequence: TGTGCCAGCAGTTACCCACTAGCGGGAGACACCGGGGAGCTGTTTTTT.

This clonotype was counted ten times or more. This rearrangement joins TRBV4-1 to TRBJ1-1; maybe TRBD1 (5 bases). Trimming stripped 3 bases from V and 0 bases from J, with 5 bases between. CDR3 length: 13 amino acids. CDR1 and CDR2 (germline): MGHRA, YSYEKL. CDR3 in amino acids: CASSQGVNTEAFF. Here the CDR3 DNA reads TGCGCCAGCAGCCAGGGGGTGAACACTGAAGCTTTCTTT.

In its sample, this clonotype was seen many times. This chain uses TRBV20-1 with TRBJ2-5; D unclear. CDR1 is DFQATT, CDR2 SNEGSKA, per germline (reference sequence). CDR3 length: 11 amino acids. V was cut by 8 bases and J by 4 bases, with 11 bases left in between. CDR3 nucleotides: TGCAGTACTGACAAGAGAGAGACCCAGTACTTC. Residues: CSTDKRETQYF.

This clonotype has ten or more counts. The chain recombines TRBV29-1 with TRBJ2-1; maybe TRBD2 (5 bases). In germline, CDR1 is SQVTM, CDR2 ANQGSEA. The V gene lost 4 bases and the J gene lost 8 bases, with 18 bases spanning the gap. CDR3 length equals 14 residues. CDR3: CSVGREPGIDEQFF. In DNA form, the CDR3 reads TGCAGCGTTGGGAGAGAACCGGGGATTGATGAGCAGTTCTTC.

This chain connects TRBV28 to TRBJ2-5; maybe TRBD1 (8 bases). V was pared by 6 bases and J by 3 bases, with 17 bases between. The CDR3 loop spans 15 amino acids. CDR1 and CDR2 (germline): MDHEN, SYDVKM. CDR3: CASRFTGGGKETQYF. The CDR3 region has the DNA TGTGCCAGCAGATTCACAGGGGGGGGAAAAGAGACCCAGTACTTC.

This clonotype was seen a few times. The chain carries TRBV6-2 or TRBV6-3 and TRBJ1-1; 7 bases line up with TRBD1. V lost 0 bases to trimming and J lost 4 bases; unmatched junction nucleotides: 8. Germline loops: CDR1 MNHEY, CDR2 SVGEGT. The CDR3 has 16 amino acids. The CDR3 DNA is TGTGCCAGCAGTTACTCGACCCCAGGGGGAACCACTGAAGCTTTCTTT. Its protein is CASSYSTPGGTTEAFF.

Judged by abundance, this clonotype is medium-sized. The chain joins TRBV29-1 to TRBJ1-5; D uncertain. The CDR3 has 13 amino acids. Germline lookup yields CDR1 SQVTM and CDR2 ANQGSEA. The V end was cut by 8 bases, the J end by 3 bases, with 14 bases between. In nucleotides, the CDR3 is TGCAGCATCAAAGCGGGAGTCAATCAGCCCCAGCATTTT. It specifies CSIKAGVNQPQHF.

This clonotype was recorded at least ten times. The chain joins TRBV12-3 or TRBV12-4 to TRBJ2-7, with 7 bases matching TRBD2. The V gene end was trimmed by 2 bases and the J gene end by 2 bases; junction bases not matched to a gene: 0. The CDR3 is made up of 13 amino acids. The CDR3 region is CASSLSGAYEQYV. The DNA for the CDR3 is TGTGCCAGCAGTTTAAGCGGGGCCTACGAGCAGTACGTC.

The CDR3 coding sequence is TGCGCCAGCCTCGGAAGCCAAGAGACCCAGTACTTC. This codes for CASLGSQETQYF. The rearrangement joins TRBV10-2 to TRBJ2-5; D is unresolved. Trimming removed 8 bases at V and 1 base at J, with 8 bases between. This CDR3 contains 12 residues. The germline V gene encodes CDR1 WSHSY and CDR2 SAAADI.

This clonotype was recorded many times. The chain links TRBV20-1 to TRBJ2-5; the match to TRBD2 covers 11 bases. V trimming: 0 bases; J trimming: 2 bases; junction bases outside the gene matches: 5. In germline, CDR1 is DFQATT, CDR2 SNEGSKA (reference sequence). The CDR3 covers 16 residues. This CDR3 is CSARDLGTSGQETQYF. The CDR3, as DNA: TGCAGTGCTAGAGATCTCGGGACTAGCGGACAAGAGACCCAGTACTTC.

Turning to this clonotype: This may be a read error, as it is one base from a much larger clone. The CDR3 coding sequence is TGCGTCAGCAGCCTCGGACCGCGAGGGGAGATGTTCACAGATACGCAGTATTTT. This codes for CVSSLGPRGEMFTDTQYF. The chain combines TRBV5-1 with TRBJ2-3; tentatively, D is TRBD1 or TRBD2 (5 bases each). This CDR3 spans 18 amino acids. CDR1 is SGHRS and CDR2 is YFSETQ in the germline V gene. Full variable domain (remainder filled in from reference TRBV5-1 and TRBJ2-3): KAGVTQTPRYLIKTRGQQVTLSCSPISGHRSVSWYQQTPGQGLQFLFEYFSETQRNKGNFPGRFSGRQFSNSRSEMNVSTLELGDSALYLCVSSLGPRGEMFTDTQYFGPGTRLTVL.